One and the same sample provided the 25 T cell receptor beta chains below, sequenced in a study of blood T cell repertoires in COVID-19 (dated by TCRdb to the early 2020s). The method was the immunoSEQ multiplex PCR assay. What TCRdb holds here is the immuneACCESS table cut down to in-frame rearrangements. Part of the clones is not present; checked against another copy, under half of the missing clones reflect an unresolved V gene, and the others are unexplained. The sample records approximately 300,000 clones, 86% of which are singletons. Around 1.6% of the sample rests with the top ten. What was sequenced was peripheral blood. All receptors derive from a woman aged 45-65 years with acute or convalescent COVID-19.

This clone was seen just once. The chain's CDR3 is CASRGLKRDTDTQYF. The CDR3 nucleotides read TGTGCCAGCAGGGGACTAAAGAGGGACACAGATACGCAGTATTTT. The chain joins TRBV11-2 to TRBJ2-3; TRBD2 agrees at 7 bases. The junction had 8 bases not matched to a gene; V was cut back by 6 bases and J by 2 bases. Germline CDR1 is SGHAT and CDR2 is FQNNGV. The length of the CDR3 is 15 residues.

The CDR3 here is CASSLTGATGELFF. CDR3 coding DNA: TGCGCCAGCAGCCTGACAGGGGCGACCGGGGAGCTGTTTTTT. The chain has TRBV5-1 and TRBJ2-2; 8 bases are shared with TRBD1. The CDR3 spans 14 residues. Germline trimming cut 4 bases from V and 5 bases from J; bases unmatched to any gene: 4. Germline V gene sequence: CDR1 SGHRS, CDR2 YFSETQ.

The V gene is TRBV29-1, the J gene TRBJ2-1, with 11 bases lining up with TRBD2. The CDR3 runs to 17 residues. Germline values: CDR1 SQVTM, CDR2 ANQGSEA. J lost 1 base, V lost 7 bases, and 12 bases had no gene match. The CDR3 DNA reads as TGCAGCGGGCGCTGGCTAGCGGGAGGAGAATCCTACAATGAGCAGTTCTTC. Translating it yields CSGRWLAGGESYNEQFF.

V and J are TRBV7-2 and TRBJ2-5; unclear D gene. CDR3 size: 14 residues. Per germline, CDR1 SGHTA and CDR2 FQGNSA. V dropped 0 bases and J dropped 2 bases, with 7 bases sitting between them. The CDR3 DNA follows: TGTGCCAGCAGCTTAGCGGCCCAGCAAGAGACCCAGTACTTC. Its translation is CASSLAAQQETQYF.

The chain has TRBV7-6 and TRBJ2-1; 9 bases align to TRBD1. The CDR3 has 15 amino acids. CDR1 and CDR2 (germline): SGHVS, FNYEAQ. Losses at the gene ends were 1 base for V and 4 bases for J; bases not matched to a gene: 2. As DNA, the CDR3 is TGTGCCAGCAGCTTAGGGGACAGGGCATACAATGAGCAGTTCTTC. Encoded protein: CASSLGDRAYNEQFF.

The chain combines TRBV9 with TRBJ2-2; D unclear. V shed 0 bases and J shed 3 bases, with 12 bases lying between them. The germline gives CDR1 SGDLS, CDR2 YYNGEE. The CDR3 has 16 residues. The CDR3 DNA sequence: TGTGCCAGCAGCGTAGAAGGTAGCAGTTACACCGGGGAGCTGTTTTTT. It yields the protein CASSVEGSSYTGELFF. Drawing the rest from reference TRBV9 and TRBJ2-2, the complete variable domain is DSGVTQTPKHLITATGQRVTLRCSPRSGDLSVYWYQQSLDQGLQFLIQYYNGEERAKGNILERFSAQQFPDLHSELNLSSLELGDSALYFCASSVEGSSYTGELFFGEGSRLTVL.

The CDR3 here is CASSFGGGNYEDEQYF. CDR3 in DNA: TGTGCCAGCAGCTTTGGCGGCGGGAACTACGAAGACGAGCAGTACTTC. V usage is TRBV5-4 and J usage is TRBJ2-7; possible D gene TRBD2, 6 bases. V lost 2 bases to trimming and J lost 5 bases, with 20 bases between them. The CDR3 contains 16 residues. Germline CDR1 and CDR2: SGHNT and YYREEE (reference sequence).

V usage is TRBV5-1 and J usage is TRBJ1-3; 8 nucleotides match TRBD1. CDR1 SGHRS and CDR2 YFSETQ come from the germline V gene. The CDR3 spans 17 residues. V was clipped by 0 bases and J by 4 bases; unmatched bases: 9. CDR3: CASSLAPTGEGGNTIYF. DNA of the CDR3: TGCGCCAGCAGCTTGGCTCCGACAGGGGAAGGGGGAAACACCATATATTTT.

The chain uses TRBV4-1 and TRBJ2-1; 9 bases map to TRBD2. The CDR3 contains 16 residues. CDR1 is MGHRA and CDR2 is YSYEKL in the germline V gene. The V and J ends lost 4 bases and 1 base, in that order; junction bases with no gene match: 5. This chain's CDR3 is CASSRLAGESYNEQFF. CDR3 in DNA: TGCGCCAGCAGCCGATTAGCGGGAGAGTCCTACAATGAGCAGTTCTTC.

In the case of this clone: Other DNA sequences in the sample encode the same CDR3. The rearrangement joins TRBV18 to TRBJ2-4, with D tentatively TRBD1 (6 bases). With 3 bases removed from V and 0 bases from J, the gap between germline ends came to 12 bases. Per germline, CDR1 KGHSH and CDR2 LQKENI. The CDR3 covers 16 residues. CDR3 bases: TGTGCCAGCTCACCCAAGGACAGTTTAGCCAAAAACATTCAGTACTTC. This codes for CASSPKDSLAKNIQYF.

The genes are TRBV7-2 and TRBJ2-1; a weak D match, TRBD2 (7 bases). Per germline, CDR1 SGHTA and CDR2 FQGNSA. Trimming shortened V by 1 base and J by 0 bases, and 13 bases separated the two germline ends. The CDR3 totals 17 residues. CDR3 in amino acids: CASSLGGGRGSYNEQFF. Written as DNA, the CDR3 is TGTGCCAGCAGCTTAGGGGGGGGCCGGGGCTCCTACAATGAGCAGTTCTTC.

The chain is built from TRBV12-3 or TRBV12-4 and TRBJ2-7; a weak D match, TRBD1 (6 bases). The length of the CDR3 is 12 residues. V gave up 4 bases and J gave up 4 bases, with 8 bases separating them. CDR3 in DNA: TGTGCCAGCAGTTCCACAGGGTACGAGCAGTACTTC. This gives the protein CASSSTGYEQYF.

The chain employs TRBV6-1 and TRBJ2-7; 11 nucleotides match TRBD2. The germline CDR1 and CDR2 sequences are MNHNS and SASEGT. V trimming: 4 bases; J trimming: 5 bases; junction bases outside the gene matches: 10. CDR3 length: 16 amino acids. CDR3 in amino acids: CASSGAIIAGGNEQYF. CDR3 nucleotides: TGTGCCAGCAGTGGCGCGATAATAGCGGGAGGGAACGAGCAGTACTTC.

This chain links TRBV9 with TRBJ1-5; TRBD1 might be the D (6 bases). This CDR3 comprises 15 residues. Germline CDR1 and CDR2: SGDLS and YYNGEE. V lost 0 bases and J 6 bases, leaving 13 bases between the germline ends. CDR3 in DNA: TGTGCCAGCAGCGTAGGTGGGGGGGCTGTTCAGCCCCAGCATTTT. This gives the protein CASSVGGGAVQPQHF.

The chain carries TRBV7-2 and TRBJ1-2, with D possibly TRBD1 on 6 matching bases. CDR1 and CDR2 from the germline V gene are SGHTA and FQGNSA. There are 14 residues in the CDR3. V lost 1 base and J lost 6, with 12 bases in between. The CDR3 sequence is CASSLGSGVDGYTF. The CDR3 DNA follows: TGTGCCAGCAGCTTAGGGTCAGGGGTTGATGGCTACACCTTC.

The chain uses TRBV18 and TRBJ1-6, with 7 bases fitting TRBD1. Germline lookup yields CDR1 KGHSH and CDR2 LQKENI. V shed 0 bases and J 5 bases; nucleotides not matched to a gene: 10. The CDR3 is 18 residues long. CDR3 sequence reads: CASSPPGLVGGDNSPLHF. DNA for the CDR3: TGTGCCAGCTCACCACCAGGTTTGGTAGGGGGCGATAATTCACCCCTCCACTTT.

This clone was seen a single time. The rearrangement joins TRBV24-1 to TRBJ1-1; 10 bases match TRBD1. CDR1 is KGHDR and CDR2 is SFDVKD in the germline V gene. After removal of 7 bases from V and 1 base from J, the junction contained 8 bases not matched to a gene. The CDR3 consists of 16 residues. In nucleotides, the CDR3 is TGTGCCACCAGGGACAGGGGGACTTTGGAGAACACTGAAGCTTTCTTT. The encoded protein is CATRDRGTLENTEAFF.

This chain joins TRBV2 and TRBJ1-1, with D perhaps matching TRBD1 (6 bases). Germline V gives CDR1 SNHLY, CDR2 FYNNEI. CDR3 size: 12 residues. Trimming took off 4 bases at V and 4 bases at J, with 7 bases between the two ends. The CDR3 region is CASSAGVTEAFF. The CDR3 nucleotides are TGTGCCAGCAGTGCAGGGGTCACTGAAGCTTTCTTT.

This clone was found a few times. CDR3 loop: CASSTTGDRYGYTF. The CDR3 coding sequence is TGTGCCAGCAGTACCACAGGGGATCGTTATGGCTACACCTTC. The genes are TRBV6-5 and TRBJ1-2; 7 bases match TRBD1. The CDR3 is 14 residues long. Per the germline V gene, CDR1 is MNHEY and CDR2 is SVGAGI. Losses at the gene ends were 5 bases for V and 5 bases for J; bases not matched to a gene: 8.

The V call is TRBV6-2 or TRBV6-3, the J call TRBJ1-2; 7 bases align to TRBD1. Germline V gene lookup returns CDR1 MNHEY and CDR2 SVGEGT. The CDR3 is 17 residues long. V shed 6 bases and J 1 base; nucleotides not matched to a gene: 14. DNA of the CDR3: TGTGCCAGCAGCCGGAGACAGGGTGTGTTGTTTAACTATGGCTACACCTTC. It codes for CASSRRQGVLFNYGYTF.

The V call is TRBV21-1, the J call TRBJ1-5. TRBV21-1 is listed as a pseudogene. There are 16 residues in the CDR3. CDR3: CASSKDGEEGNQPQHF. DNA of the CDR3: TGTGCCAGCAGCAAAGACGGGGAGGAGGGCAATCAGCCCCAGCATTTT.

This sequence joins TRBV9 and TRBJ2-7, with D perhaps TRBD2 (6 bases). With 1 base removed from V and 3 bases from J, the gap between germline ends came to 14 bases. Germline V gene data show CDR1 as SGDLS and CDR2 as YYNGEE. The length of the CDR3 is 15 residues. DNA of the CDR3: TGTGCCAGCAGCGTACGAACTAGCCCCCTCTACGAGCAGTACTTC. Amino acid sequence: CASSVRTSPLYEQYF.

The rearrangement uses TRBV7-2 and TRBJ2-5; the match to TRBD1 covers 8 bases. The CDR3 totals 13 residues. Germline assignment: CDR1 SGHTA and CDR2 FQGNSA. Unmatched junction bases numbered 7, after V lost 9 bases and J lost 4 bases. The CDR3 DNA follows: TGTGCCAGTCGCCAGGGGGCCCTAGAGACCCAGTACTTC. Protein product: CASRQGALETQYF.

The chain is built from TRBV6-2 or TRBV6-3 and TRBJ2-5; 7 nucleotides agree with TRBD2. V lost 5 bases, J lost 0 bases, and 9 bases stayed unmatched. This CDR3 region has 16 residues. From germline, CDR1 is MNHEY and CDR2 SVGEGT. As DNA, the CDR3 is TGTGCCAGCAGTCCAGGACTAGTTGGGTACCAAGAGACCCAGTACTTC. It yields the protein CASSPGLVGYQETQYF.

This clone occurred a few times. The chain employs TRBV27 and TRBJ2-1; D call uncertain. The CDR3 loop spans 12 amino acids. The V end lost 5 bases, the J end lost 9 bases, and 11 bases lay between the germline ends. Germline loops: CDR1 MNHEY, CDR2 SMNVEV (reference sequence). This chain's CDR3 is CASSPSPGEQFF. DNA for the CDR3: TGTGCCAGCAGTCCGTCACCGGGTGAGCAGTTCTTC.